This T cell receptor beta chain came from a study of blood T cell repertoires in COVID-19. Sequencing used immunoSEQ multiplex PCR; TCRdb keeps in-frame clones, though not all of them. The sample records around 480,000 clones, 75% to 90% being singletons. V was pared by 5 bases and J by 6 bases, with 11 bases of the junction left unmatched. This CDR3 comprises 15 residues. CDR1 is LNHDA and CDR2 is SQIVND in the germline V gene (reference sequence). The chain has TRBV19 and TRBJ1-1, with 8 bases lining up with TRBD1. The specimen sequenced was PBMCs or T cells enriched from blood (not recorded which). The receptor was isolated from a woman younger than 35 who had recovered from COVID-19. DNA for the CDR3: TGTGCCAGTAGTTTCGTACAGGGGGGATTTGCTGAAGCTTTCTTT. This codes for CASSFVQGGFAEAFF.